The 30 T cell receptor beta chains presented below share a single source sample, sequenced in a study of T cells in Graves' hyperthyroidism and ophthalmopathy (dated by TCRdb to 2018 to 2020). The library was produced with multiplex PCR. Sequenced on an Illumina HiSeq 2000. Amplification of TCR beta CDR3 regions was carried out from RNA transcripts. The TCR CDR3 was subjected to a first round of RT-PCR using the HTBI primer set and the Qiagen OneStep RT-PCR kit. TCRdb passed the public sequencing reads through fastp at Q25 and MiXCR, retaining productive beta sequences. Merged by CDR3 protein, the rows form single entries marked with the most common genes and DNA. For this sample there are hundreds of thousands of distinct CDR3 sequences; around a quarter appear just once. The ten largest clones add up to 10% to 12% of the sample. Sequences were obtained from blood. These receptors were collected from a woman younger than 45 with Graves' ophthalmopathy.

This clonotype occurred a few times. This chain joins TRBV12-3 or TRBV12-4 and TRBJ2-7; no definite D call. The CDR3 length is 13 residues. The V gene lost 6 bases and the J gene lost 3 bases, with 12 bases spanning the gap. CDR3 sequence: CASSQDIIYEQYF. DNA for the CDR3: TGTGCCAGCAGCCAAGACATAATCTACGAGCAGTACTTC.

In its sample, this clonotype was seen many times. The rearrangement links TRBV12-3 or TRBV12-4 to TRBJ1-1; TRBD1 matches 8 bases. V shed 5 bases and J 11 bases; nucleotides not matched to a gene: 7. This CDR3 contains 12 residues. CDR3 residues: CASSPFDRGAFF. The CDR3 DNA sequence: TGTGCCAGCAGTCCCTTTGACAGGGGTGCTTTCTTT.

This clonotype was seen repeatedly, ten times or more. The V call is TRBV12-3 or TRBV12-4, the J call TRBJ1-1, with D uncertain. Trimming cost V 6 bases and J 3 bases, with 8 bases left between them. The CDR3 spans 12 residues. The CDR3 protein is CASSRTYTEAFF. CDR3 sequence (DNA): TGTGCCAGCAGCCGCACCTACACTGAAGCTTTCTTT.

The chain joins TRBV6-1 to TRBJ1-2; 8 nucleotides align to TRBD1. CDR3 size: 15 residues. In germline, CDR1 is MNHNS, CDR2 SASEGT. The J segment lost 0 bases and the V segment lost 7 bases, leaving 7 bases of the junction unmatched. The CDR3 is CASIPAGGSNYGYTF. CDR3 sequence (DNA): TGTGCCAGCATACCCGCAGGGGGCTCTAACTATGGCTACACCTTC.

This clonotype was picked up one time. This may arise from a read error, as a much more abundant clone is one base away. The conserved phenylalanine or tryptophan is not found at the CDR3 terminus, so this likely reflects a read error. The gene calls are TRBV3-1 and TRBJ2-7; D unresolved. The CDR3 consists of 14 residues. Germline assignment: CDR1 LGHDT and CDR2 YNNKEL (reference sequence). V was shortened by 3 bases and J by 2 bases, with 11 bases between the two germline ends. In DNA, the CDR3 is TGTGCCAGCAGCCACTGGACCGACACCTACGAGCAGTACTTG. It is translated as CASSHWTDTYEQYL.

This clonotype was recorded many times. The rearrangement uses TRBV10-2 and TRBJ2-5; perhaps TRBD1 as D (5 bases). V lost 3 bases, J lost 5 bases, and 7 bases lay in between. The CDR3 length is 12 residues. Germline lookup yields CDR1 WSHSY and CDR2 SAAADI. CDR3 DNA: TGCGCCAGCAGTGAAGGGGTGGAGACCCAGTACTTC. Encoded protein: CASSEGVETQYF.

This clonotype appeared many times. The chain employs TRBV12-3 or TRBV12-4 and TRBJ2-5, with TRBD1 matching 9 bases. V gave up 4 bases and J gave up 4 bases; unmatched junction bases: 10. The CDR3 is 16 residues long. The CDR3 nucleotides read TGTGCCAGCAGTTCTAGGACAGGGGCGGGTACAGAGACCCAGTACTTC. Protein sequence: CASSSRTGAGTETQYF.

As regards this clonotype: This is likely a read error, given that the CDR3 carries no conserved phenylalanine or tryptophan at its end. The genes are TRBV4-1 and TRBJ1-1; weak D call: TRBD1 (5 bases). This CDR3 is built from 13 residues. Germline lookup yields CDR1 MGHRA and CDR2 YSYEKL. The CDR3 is CASRQGTATEAFV. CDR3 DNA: TGCGCCAGCCGCCAGGGTACGGCCACTGAAGCTTTCGTT.

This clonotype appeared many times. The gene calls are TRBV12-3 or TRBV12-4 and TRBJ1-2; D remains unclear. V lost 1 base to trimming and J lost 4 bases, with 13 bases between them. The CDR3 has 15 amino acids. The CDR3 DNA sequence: TGTGCCAGCAGTTTAGACAGACGGACTACCTATGGCTACACCTTC. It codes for CASSLDRRTTYGYTF.

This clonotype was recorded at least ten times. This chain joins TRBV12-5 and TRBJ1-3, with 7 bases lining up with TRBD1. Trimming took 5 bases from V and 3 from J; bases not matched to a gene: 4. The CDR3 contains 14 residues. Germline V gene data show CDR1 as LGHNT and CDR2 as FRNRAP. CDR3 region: CASGPGQLGNTIYF. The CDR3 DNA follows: TGTGCTAGTGGTCCGGGACAGCTTGGAAACACCATATATTTT.

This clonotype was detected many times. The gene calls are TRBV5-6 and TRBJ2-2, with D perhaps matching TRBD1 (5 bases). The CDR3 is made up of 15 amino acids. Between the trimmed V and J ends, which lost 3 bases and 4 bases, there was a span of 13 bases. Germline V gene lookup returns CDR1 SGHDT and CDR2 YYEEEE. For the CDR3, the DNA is TGTGCCAGCAGCTGGACGGACATGACCACCGGGGAGCTGTTTTTT. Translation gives CASSWTDMTTGELFF.

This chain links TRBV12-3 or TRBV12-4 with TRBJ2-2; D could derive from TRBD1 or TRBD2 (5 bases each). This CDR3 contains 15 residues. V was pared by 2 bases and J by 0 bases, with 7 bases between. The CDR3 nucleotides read TGTGCCAGCAGTTTAACGGGACCGAACACCGGGGAGCTGTTTTTT. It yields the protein CASSLTGPNTGELFF.

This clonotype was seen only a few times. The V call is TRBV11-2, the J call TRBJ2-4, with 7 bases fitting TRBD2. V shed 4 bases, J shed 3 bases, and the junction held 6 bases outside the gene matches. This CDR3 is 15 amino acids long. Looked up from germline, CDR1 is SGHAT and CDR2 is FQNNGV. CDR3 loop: CASSSLGGGKNIQYF. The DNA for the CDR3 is TGTGCCAGCAGCTCCTTGGGGGGGGGCAAAAACATTCAGTACTTC. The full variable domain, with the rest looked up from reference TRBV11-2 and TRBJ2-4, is EAGVAQSPRYKIIEKRQSVAFWCNPISGHATLYWYQQILGQGPKLLIQFQNNGVVDDSQLPKDRFSAERLKGVDSTLKIQPAKLEDSAVYLCASSSLGGGKNIQYFGAGTRLSVL.

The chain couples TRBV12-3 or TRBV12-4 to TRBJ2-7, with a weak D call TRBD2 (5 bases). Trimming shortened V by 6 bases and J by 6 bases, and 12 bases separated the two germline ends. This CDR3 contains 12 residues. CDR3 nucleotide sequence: TGTGCCAGCAGCACTCGGGGTCCCGAGCAGTACTTC. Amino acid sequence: CASSTRGPEQYF.

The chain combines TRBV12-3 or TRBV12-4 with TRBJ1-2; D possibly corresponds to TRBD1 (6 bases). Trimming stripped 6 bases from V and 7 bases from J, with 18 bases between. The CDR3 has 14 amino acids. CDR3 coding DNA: TGTGCCAGCAGAATACTACAGGGATCGGCTGGCTACACCTTC. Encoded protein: CASRILQGSAGYTF.

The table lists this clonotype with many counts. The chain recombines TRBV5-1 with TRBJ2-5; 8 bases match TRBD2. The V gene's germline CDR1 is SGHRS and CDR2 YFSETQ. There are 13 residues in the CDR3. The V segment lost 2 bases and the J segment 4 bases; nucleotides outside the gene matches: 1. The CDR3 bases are TGCGCCAGCAGCTTTACTAGCGGAGAGACCCAGTACTTC. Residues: CASSFTSGETQYF. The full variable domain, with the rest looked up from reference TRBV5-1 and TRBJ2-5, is KAGVTQTPRYLIKTRGQQVTLSCSPISGHRSVSWYQQTPGQGLQFLFEYFSETQRNKGNFPGRFSGRQFSNSRSEMNVSTLELGDSALYLCASSFTSGETQYFGPGTRLLVL.

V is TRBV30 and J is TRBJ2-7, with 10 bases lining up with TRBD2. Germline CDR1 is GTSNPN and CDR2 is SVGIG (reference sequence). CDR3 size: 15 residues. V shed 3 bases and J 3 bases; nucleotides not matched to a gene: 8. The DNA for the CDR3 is TGTGCCTGGAGGATAGCGGGGGGATATATCTACGAGCAGTACTTC. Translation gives CAWRIAGGYIYEQYF. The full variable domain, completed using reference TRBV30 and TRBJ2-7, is SQTIHQWPATLVQPVGSPLSLECTVEGTSNPNLYWYRQAAGRGLQLLFYSVGIGQISSEVPQNLSASRPQDRQFILSSKKLLLSDSGFYLCAWRIAGGYIYEQYFGPGTRLTVT.

The CDR3 here is CSAREGAGLANYGYTF. CDR3 DNA: TGCAGTGCTAGAGAGGGGGCGGGTTTAGCTAACTATGGCTACACCTTC. The chain uses TRBV20-1 and TRBJ1-2, with a tentative D call TRBD1 (6 bases). With 0 bases removed from V and 0 bases from J, the gap between germline ends came to 14 bases. Germline V CDR1 and CDR2: DFQATT, SNEGSKA (reference sequence). There are 16 residues in the CDR3.

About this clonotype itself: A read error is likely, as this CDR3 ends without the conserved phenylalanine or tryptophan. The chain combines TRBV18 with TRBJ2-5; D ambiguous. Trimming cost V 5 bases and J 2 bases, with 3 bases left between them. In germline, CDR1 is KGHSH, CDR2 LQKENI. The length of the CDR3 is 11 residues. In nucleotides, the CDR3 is TGTGCCAGCTCAGATCAAGAGACCCAGTACCTC. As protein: CASSDQETQYL.

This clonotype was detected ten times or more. CDR3 residues: CASRAGTYYEQYF. In DNA, the CDR3 is TGTGCCAGCAGGGCCGGAACCTACTACGAGCAGTACTTC. V is TRBV27 and J is TRBJ2-7; D not certain. Germline assignment: CDR1 MNHEY and CDR2 SMNVEV (reference sequence). The V end lost 6 bases, the J end lost 3 bases, and 12 bases lay between the germline ends. The CDR3 consists of 13 residues.

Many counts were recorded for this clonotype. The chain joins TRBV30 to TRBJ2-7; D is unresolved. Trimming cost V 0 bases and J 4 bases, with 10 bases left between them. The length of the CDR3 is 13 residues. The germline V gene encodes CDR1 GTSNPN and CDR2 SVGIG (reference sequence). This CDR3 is CAWSVMKGYEQYF. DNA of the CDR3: TGTGCCTGGAGTGTCATGAAAGGGTACGAGCAGTACTTC.

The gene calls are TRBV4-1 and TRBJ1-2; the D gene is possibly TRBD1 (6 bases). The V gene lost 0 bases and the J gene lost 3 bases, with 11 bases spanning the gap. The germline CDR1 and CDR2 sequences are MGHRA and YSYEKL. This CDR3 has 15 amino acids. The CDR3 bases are TGCGCCAGCAGCCAAGATGGAGGGGGGTACTATGGCTACACCTTC. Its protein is CASSQDGGGYYGYTF.

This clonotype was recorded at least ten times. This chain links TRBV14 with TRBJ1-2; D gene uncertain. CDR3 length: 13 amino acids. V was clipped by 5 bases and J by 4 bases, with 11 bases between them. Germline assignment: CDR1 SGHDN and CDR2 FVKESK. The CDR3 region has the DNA TGTGCCAGCAGCAGAGACGCGAGCTATGGCTACACCTTC. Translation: CASSRDASYGYTF.

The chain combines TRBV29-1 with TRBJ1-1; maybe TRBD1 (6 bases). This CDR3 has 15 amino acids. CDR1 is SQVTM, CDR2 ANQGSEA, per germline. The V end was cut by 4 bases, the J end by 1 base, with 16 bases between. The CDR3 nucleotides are TGCAGCGTTGGAGGGGGGAGACAGTCGAACACTGAAGCTTTCTTT. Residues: CSVGGGRQSNTEAFF.

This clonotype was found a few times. As DNA, the CDR3 is TGTGCCAGCACCTCCTTAAGGGGCTATGGCTACACCTTC. It is translated as CASTSLRGYGYTF. The V gene is TRBV6-1, the J gene TRBJ1-2; a possible D gene is TRBD1 (5 bases). Germline loops: CDR1 MNHNS, CDR2 SASEGT. V lost 7 bases and J 4 bases, leaving 13 bases between the germline ends. CDR3 size: 13 residues.

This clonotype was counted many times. The DNA of the CDR3 is TGTGCCAGCAGTACGGGGGGGGGCAGGGAGCAGTACTTC. It codes for CASSTGGGREQYF. The genes are TRBV12-3 or TRBV12-4 and TRBJ2-7; 8 bases line up with TRBD2. The CDR3 runs 13 residues. The V segment lost 5 bases and the J segment 7 bases; nucleotides outside the gene matches: 7.

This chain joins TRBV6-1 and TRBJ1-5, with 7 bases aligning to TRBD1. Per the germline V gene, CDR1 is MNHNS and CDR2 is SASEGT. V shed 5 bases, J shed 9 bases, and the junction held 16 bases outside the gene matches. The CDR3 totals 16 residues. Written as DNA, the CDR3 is TGTGCCAGCAGTCGCATCGGACAGGCATCCGCATCGCCCCAGCATTTT. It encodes CASSRIGQASASPQHF.

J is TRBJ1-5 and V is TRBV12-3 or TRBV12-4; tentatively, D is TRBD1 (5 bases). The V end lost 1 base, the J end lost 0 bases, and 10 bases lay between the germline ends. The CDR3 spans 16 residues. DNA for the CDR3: TGTGCCAGCAGTTTAGGGACACATCATAGCAATCAGCCCCAGCATTTT. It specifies CASSLGTHHSNQPQHF.

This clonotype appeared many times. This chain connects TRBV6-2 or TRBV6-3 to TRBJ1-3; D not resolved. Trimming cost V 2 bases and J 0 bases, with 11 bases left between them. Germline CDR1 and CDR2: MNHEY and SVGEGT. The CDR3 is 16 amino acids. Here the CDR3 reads CASSYGIFFSGNTIYF. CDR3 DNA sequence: TGTGCCAGCAGTTACGGGATCTTCTTCTCTGGAAACACCATATATTTT.

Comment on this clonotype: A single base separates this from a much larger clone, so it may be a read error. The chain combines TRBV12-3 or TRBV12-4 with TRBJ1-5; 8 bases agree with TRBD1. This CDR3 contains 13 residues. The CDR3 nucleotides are TGTGCCGGCAGTTACAGGGGGATCCAGCCCCAGCATTTT. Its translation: CAGSYRGIQPQHF.